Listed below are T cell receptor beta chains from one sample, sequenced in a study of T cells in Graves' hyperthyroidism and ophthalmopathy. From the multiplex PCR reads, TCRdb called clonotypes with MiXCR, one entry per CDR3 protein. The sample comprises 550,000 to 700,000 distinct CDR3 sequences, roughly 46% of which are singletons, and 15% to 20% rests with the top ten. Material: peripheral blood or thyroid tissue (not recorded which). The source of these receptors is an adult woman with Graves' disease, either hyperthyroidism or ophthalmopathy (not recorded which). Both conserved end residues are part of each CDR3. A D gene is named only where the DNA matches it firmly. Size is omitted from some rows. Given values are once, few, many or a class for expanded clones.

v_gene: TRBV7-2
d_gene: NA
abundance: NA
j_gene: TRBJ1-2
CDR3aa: CASSLGTGQHRYGYTF
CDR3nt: TGTGCCAGCAGCTTAGGAACCGGACAGCACCGTTATGGCTACACCTTC

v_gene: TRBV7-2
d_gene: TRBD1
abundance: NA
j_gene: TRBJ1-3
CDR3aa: CASSIGTAENLNTIYF
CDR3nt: TGTGCCAGCAGCATCGGGACAGCGGAGAACTTAAACACCATATATTTT

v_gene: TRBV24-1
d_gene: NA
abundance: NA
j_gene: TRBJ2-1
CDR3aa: CATSDTGDRIYEQFF
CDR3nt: TGTGCCACCAGTGATACGGGGGATCGGATCTATGAGCAGTTCTTC

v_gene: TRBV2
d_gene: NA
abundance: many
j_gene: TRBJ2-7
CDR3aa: CASTPGILETF
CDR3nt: TGTGCCAGCACTCCCGGGATCCTAGAGACCTTC

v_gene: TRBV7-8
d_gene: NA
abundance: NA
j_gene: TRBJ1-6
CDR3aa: CASSLGRGADNSPLHF
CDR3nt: TGTGCCAGCAGCTTAGGGAGGGGGGCGGATAATTCACCCCTCCACTTT

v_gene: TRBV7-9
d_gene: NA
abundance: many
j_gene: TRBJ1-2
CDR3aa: CASSFSGAGYGYTF
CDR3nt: TGTGCCAGCAGCTTCTCAGGTGCGGGCTATGGCTACACCTTC

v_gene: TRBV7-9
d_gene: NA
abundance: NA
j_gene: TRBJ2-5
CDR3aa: CASSLVGAQPQYF
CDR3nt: TGTGCCAGCAGCTTGGTCGGGGCACAGCCCCAGTACTTC

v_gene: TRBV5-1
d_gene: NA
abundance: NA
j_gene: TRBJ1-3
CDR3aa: CASSLDGTRGNTIYF
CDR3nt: TGCGCCAGCAGCTTGGATGGGACACGCGGAAACACCATATATTTT

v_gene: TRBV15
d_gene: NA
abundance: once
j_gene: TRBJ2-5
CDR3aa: CATSRAGGWETQYF
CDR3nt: TGTGCCACCAGCAGAGCTGGGGGATGGGAGACCCAGTACTTC

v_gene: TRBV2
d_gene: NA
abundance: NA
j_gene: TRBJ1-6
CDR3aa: CASSDFGGNAPLHF
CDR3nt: TGTGCCAGCAGTGATTTTGGAGGCAACGCACCCCTCCACTTT

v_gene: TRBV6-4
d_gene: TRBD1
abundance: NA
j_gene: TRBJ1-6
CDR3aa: CASSAQEGADNSPLHF
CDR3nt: TGTGCCAGCAGTGCTCAAGAGGGGGCGGATAATTCACCCCTCCACTTT

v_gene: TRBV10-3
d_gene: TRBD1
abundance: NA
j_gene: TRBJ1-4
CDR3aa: CAISESGQGSEKLFF
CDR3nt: TGTGCCATCAGTGAGTCGGGACAGGGGAGTGAAAAACTGTTTTTT

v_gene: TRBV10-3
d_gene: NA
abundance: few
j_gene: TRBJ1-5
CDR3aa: CAISGNRDQPQHF
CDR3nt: TGTGCCATCAGTGGGAATAGAGATCAGCCCCAGCATTTT

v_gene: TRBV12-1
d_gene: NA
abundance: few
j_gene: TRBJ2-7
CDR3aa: CASSADYPLYEQYF
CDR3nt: TGTGCCAGCAGCGCGGACTACCCTCTCTACGAGCAGTACTTC

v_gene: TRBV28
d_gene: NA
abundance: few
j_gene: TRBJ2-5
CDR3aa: CASSFRIRRLTQYF
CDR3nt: TGTGCCAGCAGTTTTCGAATTCGACGCTTGACCCAGTACTTC

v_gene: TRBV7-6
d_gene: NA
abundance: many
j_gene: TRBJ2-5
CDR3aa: CASSLGGPQETQYF
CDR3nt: TGTGCCAGCAGCTTAGGTGGACCCCAAGAGACCCAGTACTTC

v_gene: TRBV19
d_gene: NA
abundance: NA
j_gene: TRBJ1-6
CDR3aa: CASRSGESPLHF
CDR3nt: TGTGCCAGTAGGTCGGGCGAATCACCCCTCCACTTT

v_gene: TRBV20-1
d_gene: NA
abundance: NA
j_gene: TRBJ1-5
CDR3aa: CSASGVSGNQPQHF
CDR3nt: TGCAGTGCATCCGGGGTCTCGGGCAATCAGCCCCAGCATTTT

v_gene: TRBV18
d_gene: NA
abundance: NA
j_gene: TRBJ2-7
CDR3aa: CASSPPAGLGEQYF
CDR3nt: TGTGCCAGCTCACCACCGGCGGGCTTGGGTGAGCAGTACTTC

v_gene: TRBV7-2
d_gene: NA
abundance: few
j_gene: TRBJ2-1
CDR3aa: CASSYSGFTRGEQFF
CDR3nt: TGTGCCAGCAGCTATTCAGGGTTTACTCGGGGTGAGCAGTTCTTC

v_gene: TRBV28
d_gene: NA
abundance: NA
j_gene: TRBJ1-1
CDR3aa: CASTSMGGAFF
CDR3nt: TGTGCCAGCACCTCGATGGGGGGAGCTTTCTTT

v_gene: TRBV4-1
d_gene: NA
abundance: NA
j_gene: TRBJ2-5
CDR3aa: CASSQEGTRNSETQYF
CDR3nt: TGCGCCAGCAGCCAAGAAGGAACTCGAAACTCGGAGACCCAGTACTTC

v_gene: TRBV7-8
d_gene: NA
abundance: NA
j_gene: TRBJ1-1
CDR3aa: CAVGKGGVNTEAFF
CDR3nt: TGTGCCGTGGGGAAAGGGGGTGTGAACACTGAAGCTTTCTTT

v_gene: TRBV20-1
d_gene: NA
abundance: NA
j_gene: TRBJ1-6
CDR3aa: CSAIAGERNSPLHF
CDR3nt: TGCAGTGCTATAGCGGGAGAAAGAAATTCACCCCTCCACTTT

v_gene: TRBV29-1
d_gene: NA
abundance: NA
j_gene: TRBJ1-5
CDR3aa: CSVGGLGGNQPQHF
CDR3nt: TGCAGCGTTGGGGGTCTGGGGGGTAATCAGCCCCAGCATTTT

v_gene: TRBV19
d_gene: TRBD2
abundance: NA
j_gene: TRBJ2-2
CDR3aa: CASLGGSGELFF
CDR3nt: TGTGCCAGCCTCGGGGGGTCGGGGGAGCTGTTTTTT

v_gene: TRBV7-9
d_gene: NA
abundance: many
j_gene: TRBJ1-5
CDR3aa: CASGQSNQPQHF
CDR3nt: TGTGCCAGCGGGCAGAGCAATCAGCCCCAGCATTTT

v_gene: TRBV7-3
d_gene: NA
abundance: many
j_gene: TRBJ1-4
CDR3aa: CASSKTGSHNEKLFF
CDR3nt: TGTGCCAGCAGCAAAACAGGGAGTCATAATGAAAAACTGTTTTTT

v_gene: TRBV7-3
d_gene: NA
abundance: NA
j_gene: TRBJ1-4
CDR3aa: CASSLAADEKLFF
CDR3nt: TGTGCCAGCAGCTTAGCGGCTGATGAAAAACTGTTTTTT

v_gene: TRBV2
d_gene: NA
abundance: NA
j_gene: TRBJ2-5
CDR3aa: CASSPLAGANQETQYF
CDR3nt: TGTGCCAGCAGTCCTCTGGCGGGGGCAAACCAAGAGACCCAGTACTTC

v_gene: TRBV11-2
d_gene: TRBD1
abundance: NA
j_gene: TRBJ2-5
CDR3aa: CASSLGGTVETQYF
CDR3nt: TGTGCCAGCAGCTTAGGAGGGACAGTGGAGACCCAGTACTTC

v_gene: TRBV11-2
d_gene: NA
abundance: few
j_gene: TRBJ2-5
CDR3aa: CASSVAPAKETQYF
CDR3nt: TGTGCCAGCAGCGTAGCTCCAGCCAAAGAGACCCAGTACTTC

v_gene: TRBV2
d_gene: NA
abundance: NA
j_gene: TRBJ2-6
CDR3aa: CASSERTYGANVLTF
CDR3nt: TGTGCCAGCAGTGAGCGGACCTATGGGGCCAACGTCCTGACTTTC

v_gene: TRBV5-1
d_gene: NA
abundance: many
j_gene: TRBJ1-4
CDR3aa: CASSLAAGLGTNEKLFF
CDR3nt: TGCGCCAGCAGCTTGGCCGCAGGGCTTGGAACTAATGAAAAACTGTTTTTT

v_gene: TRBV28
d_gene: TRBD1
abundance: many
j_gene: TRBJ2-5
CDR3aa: CASSYGQAEQETQYF
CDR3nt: TGTGCCAGCAGTTATGGACAGGCCGAGCAAGAGACCCAGTACTTC

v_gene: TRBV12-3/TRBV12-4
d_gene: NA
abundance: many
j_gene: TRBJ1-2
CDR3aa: CASRGGGTPYGYTF
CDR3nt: TGTGCCAGTCGGGGAGGCGGGACACCCTATGGCTACACCTTC

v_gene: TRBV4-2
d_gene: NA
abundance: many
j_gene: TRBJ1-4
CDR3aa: CASHFGGARNEKLFF
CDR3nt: TGTGCCAGCCACTTTGGGGGGGCGAGGAATGAAAAACTGTTTTTT